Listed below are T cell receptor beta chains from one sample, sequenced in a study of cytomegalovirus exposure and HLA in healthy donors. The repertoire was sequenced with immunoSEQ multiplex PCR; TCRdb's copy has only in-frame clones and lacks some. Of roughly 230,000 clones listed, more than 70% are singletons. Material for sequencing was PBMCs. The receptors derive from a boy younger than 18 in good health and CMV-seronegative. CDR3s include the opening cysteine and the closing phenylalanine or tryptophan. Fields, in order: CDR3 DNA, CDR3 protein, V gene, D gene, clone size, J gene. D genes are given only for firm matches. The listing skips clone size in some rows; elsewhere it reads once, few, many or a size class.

CDR3nt: TGTGCCAGCACCACAGGACAGGGGGAAACTGAAGCTTTCTTT; CDR3aa: CASTTGQGETEAFF; v_gene: TRBV11-3; d_gene: TRBD1; abundance: -; j_gene: TRBJ1-1
CDR3nt: TGTGCCAGCAGCATCGGGACAGGGGGCGTAACTAATGAAAAACTGTTTTTT; CDR3aa: CASSIGTGGVTNEKLFF; v_gene: TRBV7-9; d_gene: TRBD1; abundance: once; j_gene: TRBJ1-4
CDR3nt: TGTGCCAGCAGCCTTCACCCTAGCGGGAGGGGCTCCTACGAGCAGTACTTC; CDR3aa: CASSLHPSGRGSYEQYF; v_gene: TRBV4-2; d_gene: TRBD2; abundance: -; j_gene: TRBJ2-7
CDR3nt: TGTGCCAGCAGTTACCGGGACAGATACAATGAGCAGTTCTTC; CDR3aa: CASSYRDRYNEQFF; v_gene: TRBV27; d_gene: TRBD1; abundance: -; j_gene: TRBJ2-1
CDR3nt: TGTGCCAGCAGCTTACCGGGGAGTCTCGAGCAGTACTTC; CDR3aa: CASSLPGSLEQYF; v_gene: TRBV7-9; d_gene: -; abundance: -; j_gene: TRBJ2-7
CDR3nt: TGCGCCAGCAGCCGAGGCAGACAGGGGAATGAAAAACTGTTTTTT; CDR3aa: CASSRGRQGNEKLFF; v_gene: TRBV4-1; d_gene: TRBD1; abundance: -; j_gene: TRBJ1-4
CDR3nt: TGTGCCAGTAGCCTAGGTCCGGCGGGAGGTTTCTACGAGCAGTACTTC; CDR3aa: CASSLGPAGGFYEQYF; v_gene: TRBV19; d_gene: TRBD2; abundance: -; j_gene: TRBJ2-7
CDR3nt: TGCGCCAGCAGCCAAGAACACCCTAAGCCGGGGGGGTTGGTAAAACTGTTTTTT; CDR3aa: CASSQEHPKPGGLVKLFF; v_gene: TRBV4-1; d_gene: -; abundance: -; j_gene: TRBJ1-4
CDR3nt: TGTGCTAGCAGCCCCCGCCCTGGGCGAGGGTCGAGTGCCGGGGAGCTGTTTTTT; CDR3aa: CASSPRPGRGSSAGELFF; v_gene: TRBV7-7; d_gene: -; abundance: -; j_gene: TRBJ2-2
CDR3nt: TGTGCCAGCAGTGGGTTGCGGGCAGGGGGCTATGGCTACACCTTC; CDR3aa: CASSGLRAGGYGYTF; v_gene: TRBV6-5; d_gene: TRBD1; abundance: -; j_gene: TRBJ1-2
CDR3nt: TGTGCCAGCAGTTACTCGCGAAAGGGGGCGCCGTACTTC; CDR3aa: CASSYSRKGAPYF; v_gene: TRBV6-5; d_gene: TRBD1; abundance: -; j_gene: TRBJ2-7
CDR3nt: TGCGCCAGCAGCCAGGGCACAGGGTTAGAGACCCAGTACTTC; CDR3aa: CASSQGTGLETQYF; v_gene: TRBV4-1; d_gene: -; abundance: -; j_gene: TRBJ2-5
CDR3nt: TGTGCCTGGACCCGCCGGACAGGGGGGAATTATGGCTACACCTTC; CDR3aa: CAWTRRTGGNYGYTF; v_gene: TRBV30; d_gene: TRBD1; abundance: -; j_gene: TRBJ1-2
CDR3nt: TGTGCCAGCAGCTCCCGGATCCCGACTGGCGCTGGGGCCAACGTCCTGACTTTC; CDR3aa: CASSSRIPTGAGANVLTF; v_gene: TRBV7-3; d_gene: -; abundance: -; j_gene: TRBJ2-6
CDR3nt: TGTGCCAGCCAACAGGGGCCCACTGAAGCTTTCTTT; CDR3aa: CASQQGPTEAFF; v_gene: TRBV2; d_gene: TRBD1; abundance: -; j_gene: TRBJ1-1
CDR3nt: TGTGCCAGCAGTTATATGCGGGAGATGAACACAGATACGCAGTATTTT; CDR3aa: CASSYMREMNTDTQYF; v_gene: TRBV6-5; d_gene: TRBD2; abundance: -; j_gene: TRBJ2-3
CDR3nt: TGTGCCAGTAGCACCACGGGGGGATGGGCCGGGGAGCTGTTTTTT; CDR3aa: CASSTTGGWAGELFF; v_gene: TRBV19; d_gene: TRBD2; abundance: -; j_gene: TRBJ2-2
CDR3nt: TGTGCCAGCACCGACAGGGTGGGATCACCCCTCCACTTT; CDR3aa: CASTDRVGSPLHF; v_gene: TRBV7-3; d_gene: TRBD1; abundance: -; j_gene: TRBJ1-6
CDR3nt: TGTGCCAGCAGCCGGACTAGCGGAGACTACAATGAGCAGTTCTTC; CDR3aa: CASSRTSGDYNEQFF; v_gene: TRBV5-4; d_gene: TRBD2; abundance: -; j_gene: TRBJ2-1
CDR3nt: TGTGCCAGCAGCCCGGAGACAGAAGCTAACTATGGCTACACCTTC; CDR3aa: CASSPETEANYGYTF; v_gene: TRBV6-6; d_gene: -; abundance: -; j_gene: TRBJ1-2
CDR3nt: TGTGCCAGCAGTCGGACACGGAGCTCCTACGAGCAGTACTTC; CDR3aa: CASSRTRSSYEQYF; v_gene: TRBV25-1; d_gene: -; abundance: -; j_gene: TRBJ2-7
CDR3nt: TGCGCCAGCAGCTTGGTAACTAGCGGGGGGCAGGATACGCAGTATTTT; CDR3aa: CASSLVTSGGQDTQYF; v_gene: TRBV5-1; d_gene: TRBD2; abundance: -; j_gene: TRBJ2-3
CDR3nt: TGTGCCTGTGCGACTAGCGGGGTCGACTACGAGCAGTACTTC; CDR3aa: CACATSGVDYEQYF; v_gene: TRBV30; d_gene: TRBD2; abundance: few; j_gene: TRBJ2-7
CDR3nt: TGCGCCAGCAGCCCGGACAGGCCTGGAAACACCATATATTTT; CDR3aa: CASSPDRPGNTIYF; v_gene: TRBV5-1; d_gene: TRBD1; abundance: -; j_gene: TRBJ1-3
CDR3nt: TGTGCCAGCAGTGAATATTACCAGGGGAGGGGCACCGGGGAGCTGTTTTTT; CDR3aa: CASSEYYQGRGTGELFF; v_gene: TRBV25-1; d_gene: -; abundance: -; j_gene: TRBJ2-2
CDR3nt: TGTGCCAGCGCGGACAGGGTGGGGGGCTACACCTTC; CDR3aa: CASADRVGGYTF; v_gene: TRBV25-1; d_gene: TRBD1; abundance: few; j_gene: TRBJ1-2
CDR3nt: TGTGCCAGCAGCTTAGTGGGACAGGGGTCCTACGAGCAGTACTTC; CDR3aa: CASSLVGQGSYEQYF; v_gene: TRBV7-2; d_gene: TRBD1; abundance: once; j_gene: TRBJ2-7
CDR3nt: TGTGCCAGCAGCTTGGATGACCAGGGCTTTGGCTACACCTTC; CDR3aa: CASSLDDQGFGYTF; v_gene: TRBV5-6; d_gene: -; abundance: -; j_gene: TRBJ1-2
CDR3nt: TGTGCCAGCAGCCGCGGACAGGCTACCTCTAACTATGGCTACACCTTC; CDR3aa: CASSRGQATSNYGYTF; v_gene: TRBV5-8; d_gene: TRBD1; abundance: -; j_gene: TRBJ1-2
CDR3nt: TGTGCCAGCAGCGCACGGGGACAGTCCTATGGCTACACCTTC; CDR3aa: CASSARGQSYGYTF; v_gene: TRBV5-5; d_gene: TRBD1; abundance: -; j_gene: TRBJ1-2
CDR3nt: TGCGCCAGCAGTGAGGGGGGCAGGGAGAGGCGGGGGTATAGCAATCAGCCCCAGCATTTT; CDR3aa: CASSEGGRERRGYSNQPQHF; v_gene: TRBV10-1; d_gene: -; abundance: -; j_gene: TRBJ1-5
CDR3nt: TGTGCCAGCAGCTTGCCCAAAAGGTTTGGGACACTCTACGAGCAGTACTTC; CDR3aa: CASSLPKRFGTLYEQYF; v_gene: TRBV5-8; d_gene: -; abundance: -; j_gene: TRBJ2-7